Below, one T cell receptor (beta chain) is given with its context. The antigen is unknown. These data are taken from a study of T cell responses to AZD1222 COVID-19 vaccine. Study observations and caveats: The repertoires were collected only after the peak T cell response. Donors skewed white British and female; clonal diversity was possibly underestimated. Vaccine-related CD4 TCRs covered spike, predominating at 160-218 and 743-854. Nearly half of the spike-specific TCRs reportedly recognize variant regions that carry no mutations.

Trimming stripped 6 bases from V and 1 base from J, with 13 bases between. The CDR3 length is 15 residues. Germline assignment: CDR1 SGHTA and CDR2 FQGNSA. Measured with immunoSEQ multiplex PCR; TCRdb has only the in-frame clones, and not every one. There are 100,000 to 150,000 clones in the sample; about 89% occur only once, and about 7.4% lies in the top ten. This material consisted of peripheral blood, taken 28 days after the second AZD1222 dose. This receptor was identified in an adult who received the AZD1222 COVID-19 vaccine. V is TRBV7-2 and J is TRBJ1-5, with D possibly matching TRBD1 (6 bases). CDR3 DNA sequence: TGTGCCAGCAGTCCGGGGGGGGCAAGCAATCAGCCCCAGCATTTT. It is translated as CASSPGGASNQPQHF.